This TCR beta chain was recorded in a study of blood T cell repertoires in COVID-19. The germline CDR1 and CDR2 sequences are SGHDN and FVKESK. V shed 1 base and J 4 bases; nucleotides not matched to a gene: 4. The length of the CDR3 is 15 residues. Sequencing was performed with immunoSEQ multiplex PCR; in TCRdb, only in-frame clones are kept and a portion is missing. The sample records 200,000 to 250,000 clones, about 87% being singletons. Sample: peripheral blood. This TCR derives from a woman in her seventies with active or convalescent COVID-19. The V and J genes are TRBV14 and TRBJ1-2, with TRBD1 identical over 9 bases. The CDR3, as DNA: TGTGCCAGCAGCCAAGCCGGACAGGGGATCTATGGCTACACCTTC. Protein sequence: CASSQAGQGIYGYTF.